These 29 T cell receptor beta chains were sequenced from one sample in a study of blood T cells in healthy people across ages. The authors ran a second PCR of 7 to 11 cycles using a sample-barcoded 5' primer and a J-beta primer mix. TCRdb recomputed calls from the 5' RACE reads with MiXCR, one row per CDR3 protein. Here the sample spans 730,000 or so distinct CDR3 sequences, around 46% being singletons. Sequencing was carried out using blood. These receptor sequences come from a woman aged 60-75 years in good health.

The CDR3 coding sequence is TGCGCCAGCAGCTCACAGGGGATCTTGGACATTCAGTACTTC. Residues: CASSSQGILDIQYF. V usage is TRBV5-1 and J usage is TRBJ2-7; 7 nucleotides line up with TRBD1. Gene TRBJ2-4 matches the end of the DNA better, so the J call may be wrong. CDR1 SGHRS and CDR2 YFSETQ come from the germline V gene. This CDR3 has 14 residues.

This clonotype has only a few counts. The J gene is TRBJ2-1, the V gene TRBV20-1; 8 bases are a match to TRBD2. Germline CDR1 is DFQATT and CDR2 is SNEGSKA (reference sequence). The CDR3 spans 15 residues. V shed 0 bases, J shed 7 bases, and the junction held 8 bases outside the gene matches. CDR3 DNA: TGCAGTGCTAGAGATCGAGGGGGACTAGTTAATGAGCAGTTCTTC. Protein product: CSARDRGGLVNEQFF.

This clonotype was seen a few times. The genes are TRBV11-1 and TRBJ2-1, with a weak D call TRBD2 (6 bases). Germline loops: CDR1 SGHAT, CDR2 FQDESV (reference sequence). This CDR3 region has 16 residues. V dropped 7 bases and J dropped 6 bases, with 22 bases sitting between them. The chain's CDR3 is CASNRGSGVGSNEQFF. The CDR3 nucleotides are TGTGCCAGCAATCGGGGGTCTGGGGTGGGATCCAATGAGCAGTTCTTC.

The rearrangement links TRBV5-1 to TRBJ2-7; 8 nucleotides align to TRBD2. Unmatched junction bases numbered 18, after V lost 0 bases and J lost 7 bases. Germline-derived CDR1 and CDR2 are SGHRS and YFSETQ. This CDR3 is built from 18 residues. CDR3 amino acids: CASSLAFGTGGRANEQYF. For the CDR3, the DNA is TGCGCCAGCAGCTTGGCTTTCGGGACGGGAGGGCGCGCCAATGAGCAGTACTTC.

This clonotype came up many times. In DNA form, the CDR3 reads TGTGCCAGCAGGAAGAACTATGGCTACACCTTC. Protein product: CASRKNYGYTF. The V call is TRBV7-2, the J call TRBJ1-2; D not certain. Germline CDR1 reads SGHTA; CDR2 reads FQGNSA. The V end was cut by 6 bases, the J end by 2 bases, with 4 bases between. This CDR3 is 11 amino acids long.

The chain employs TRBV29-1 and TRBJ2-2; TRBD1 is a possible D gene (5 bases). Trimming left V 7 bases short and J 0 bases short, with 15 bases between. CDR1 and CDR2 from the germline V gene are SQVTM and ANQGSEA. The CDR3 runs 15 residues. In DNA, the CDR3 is TGCAGCGCCAAGAAGGGGCAGGCGAACACCGGGGAGCTGTTTTTT. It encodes CSAKKGQANTGELFF.

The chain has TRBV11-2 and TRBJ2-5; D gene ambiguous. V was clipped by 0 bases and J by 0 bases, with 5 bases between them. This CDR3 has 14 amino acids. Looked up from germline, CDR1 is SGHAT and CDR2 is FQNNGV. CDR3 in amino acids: CASSLDRYQETQYF. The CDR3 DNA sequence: TGTGCCAGCAGCTTAGACCGCTACCAAGAGACCCAGTACTTC.

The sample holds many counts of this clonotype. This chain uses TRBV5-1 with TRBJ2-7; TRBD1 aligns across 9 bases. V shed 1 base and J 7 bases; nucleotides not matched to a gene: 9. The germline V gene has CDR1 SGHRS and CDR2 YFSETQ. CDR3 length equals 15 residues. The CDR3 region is CASSLRTGDTREQYF. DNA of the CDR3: TGCGCCAGCAGCTTGAGGACAGGGGATACGCGGGAGCAGTACTTC.

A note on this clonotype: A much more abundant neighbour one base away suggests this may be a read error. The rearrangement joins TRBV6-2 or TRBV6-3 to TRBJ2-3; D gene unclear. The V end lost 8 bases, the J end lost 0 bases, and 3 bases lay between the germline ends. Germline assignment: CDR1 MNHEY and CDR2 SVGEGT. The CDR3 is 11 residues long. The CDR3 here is CASVSTDTQYF. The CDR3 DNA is TGTGCCAGCGTGAGCACAGATACGCAGTATTTT.

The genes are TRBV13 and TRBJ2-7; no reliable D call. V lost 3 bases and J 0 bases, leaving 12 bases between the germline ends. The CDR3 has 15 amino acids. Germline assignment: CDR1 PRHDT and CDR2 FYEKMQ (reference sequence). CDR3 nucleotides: TGTGCCAGCAGCTTGGGCCAGGACCACTCCTACGAGCAGTACTTC. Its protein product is CASSLGQDHSYEQYF.

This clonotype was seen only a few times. The DNA of the CDR3 is TGTGCCAGCAGCTTAGCGCAAGGGACCTACGAAGCTTTCTTT. Its translation: CASSLAQGTYEAFF. The chain uses TRBV7-2 and TRBJ1-1; a weak D match, TRBD1 (5 bases). The CDR3 runs 14 residues. The V gene's germline CDR1 is SGHTA and CDR2 FQGNSA. The V and J ends lost 0 bases and 8 bases respectively, with 13 bases between them.

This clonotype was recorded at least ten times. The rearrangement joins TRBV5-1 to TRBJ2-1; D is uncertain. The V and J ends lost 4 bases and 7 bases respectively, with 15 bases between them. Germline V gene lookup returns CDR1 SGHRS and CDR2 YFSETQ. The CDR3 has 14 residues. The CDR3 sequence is CASSPDPITNEQFF. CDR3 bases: TGCGCCAGCAGCCCGGACCCGATCACAAATGAGCAGTTCTTC. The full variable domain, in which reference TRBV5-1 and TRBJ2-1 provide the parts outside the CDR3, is KAGVTQTPRYLIKTRGQQVTLSCSPISGHRSVSWYQQTPGQGLQFLFEYFSETQRNKGNFPGRFSGRQFSNSRSEMNVSTLELGDSALYLCASSPDPITNEQFFGPGTRLTVL.

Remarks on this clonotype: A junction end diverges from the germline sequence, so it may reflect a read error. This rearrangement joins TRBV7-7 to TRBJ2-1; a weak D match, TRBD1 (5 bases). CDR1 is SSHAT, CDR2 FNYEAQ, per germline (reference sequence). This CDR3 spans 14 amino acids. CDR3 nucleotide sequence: TGTGCTAGCAGCCCCAGGGTTTCCTACAATGAGCAGTTCTTC. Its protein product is CASSPRVSYNEQFF.

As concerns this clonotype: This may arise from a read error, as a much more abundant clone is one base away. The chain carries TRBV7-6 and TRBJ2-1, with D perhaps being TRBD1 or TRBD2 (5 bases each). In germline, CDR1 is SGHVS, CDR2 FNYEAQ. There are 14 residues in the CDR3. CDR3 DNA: TGTGCCGGCAGCCGGGGCCCCAAAGGGTATGAGCAGTTCTTC. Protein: CAGSRGPKGYEQFF. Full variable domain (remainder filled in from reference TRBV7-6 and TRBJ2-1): GAGVSQSPRYKVTKRGQDVALRCDPISGHVSLYWYRQALGQGPEFLTYFNYEAQQDKSGLPNDRFSAERPEGSISTLTIQRTEQRDSAMYRCAGSRGPKGYEQFFGPGTRLTVL.

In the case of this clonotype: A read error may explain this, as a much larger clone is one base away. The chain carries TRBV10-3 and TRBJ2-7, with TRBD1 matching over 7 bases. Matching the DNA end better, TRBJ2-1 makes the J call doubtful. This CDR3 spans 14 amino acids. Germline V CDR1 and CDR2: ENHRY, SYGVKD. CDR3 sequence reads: CAISDQTGSYEQFF. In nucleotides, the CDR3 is TGTGCCATCAGTGATCAGACAGGGTCCTACGAGCAGTTCTTC.

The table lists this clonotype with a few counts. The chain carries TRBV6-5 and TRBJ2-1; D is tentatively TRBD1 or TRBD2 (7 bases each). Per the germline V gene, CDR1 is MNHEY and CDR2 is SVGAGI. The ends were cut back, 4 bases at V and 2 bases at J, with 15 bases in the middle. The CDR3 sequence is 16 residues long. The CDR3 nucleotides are TGTGCCAGCAGTTCACGACAGGGAGGGCCCTACAATGAGCAGTTCTTC. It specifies CASSSRQGGPYNEQFF.

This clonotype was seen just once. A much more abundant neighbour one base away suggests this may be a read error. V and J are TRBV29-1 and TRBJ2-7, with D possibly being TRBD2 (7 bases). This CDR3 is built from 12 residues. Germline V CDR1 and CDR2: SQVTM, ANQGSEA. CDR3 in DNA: TGCAGCGTTGTGTCAGGGGACTACGGGCAGTACTTC. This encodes CSVVSGDYGQYF.

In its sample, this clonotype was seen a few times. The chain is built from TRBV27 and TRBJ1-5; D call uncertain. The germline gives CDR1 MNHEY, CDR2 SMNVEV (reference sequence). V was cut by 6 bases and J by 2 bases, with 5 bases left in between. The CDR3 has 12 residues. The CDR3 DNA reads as TGTGCCAGCAGAAAGGGCAATCAGCCCCAGCATTTT. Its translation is CASRKGNQPQHF.

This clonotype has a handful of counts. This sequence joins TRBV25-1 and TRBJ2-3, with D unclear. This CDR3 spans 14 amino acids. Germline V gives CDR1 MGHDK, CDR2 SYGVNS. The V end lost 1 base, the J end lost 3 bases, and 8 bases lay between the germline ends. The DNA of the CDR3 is TGTGCCAGCAGTGAATCGTGGGGAACAGATACGCAGTATTTT. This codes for CASSESWGTDTQYF.

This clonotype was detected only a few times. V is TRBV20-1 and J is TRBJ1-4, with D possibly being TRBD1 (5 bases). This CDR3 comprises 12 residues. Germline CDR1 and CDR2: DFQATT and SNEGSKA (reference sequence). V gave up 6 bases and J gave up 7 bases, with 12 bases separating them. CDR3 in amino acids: CSAPGRGEKLFF. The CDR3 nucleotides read TGCAGTGCGCCGGGGCGCGGTGAAAAACTGTTTTTT.

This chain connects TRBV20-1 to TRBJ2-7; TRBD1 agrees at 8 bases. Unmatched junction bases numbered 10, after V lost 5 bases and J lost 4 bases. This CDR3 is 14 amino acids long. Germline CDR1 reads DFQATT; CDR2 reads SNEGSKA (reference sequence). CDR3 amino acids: CSASDRAGMYEQYF. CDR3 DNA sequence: TGCAGTGCTTCGGACAGGGCGGGCATGTACGAGCAGTACTTC.

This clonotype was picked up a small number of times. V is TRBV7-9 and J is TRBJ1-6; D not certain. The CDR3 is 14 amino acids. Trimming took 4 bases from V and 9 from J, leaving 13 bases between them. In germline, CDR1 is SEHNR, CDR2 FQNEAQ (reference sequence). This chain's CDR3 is CASSSTLESSPLHF. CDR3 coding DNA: TGTGCCAGCAGCTCGACCTTAGAGAGTTCACCCCTCCACTTT. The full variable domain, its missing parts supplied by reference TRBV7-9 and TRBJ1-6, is DTGVSQNPRHKITKRGQNVTFRCDPISEHNRLYWYRQTLGQGPEFLTYFQNEAQLEKSRLLSDRFSAERPKGSFSTLEIQRTEQGDSAMYLCASSSTLESSPLHFGNGTRLTVT.

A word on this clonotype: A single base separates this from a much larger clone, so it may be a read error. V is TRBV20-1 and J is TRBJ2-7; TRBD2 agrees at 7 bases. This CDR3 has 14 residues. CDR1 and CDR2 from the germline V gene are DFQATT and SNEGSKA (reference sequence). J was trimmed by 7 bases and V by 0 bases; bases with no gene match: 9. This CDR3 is CSARDKTGREEQYF. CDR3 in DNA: TGCAGTGCTAGAGATAAGACGGGGCGGGAGGAGCAGTACTTC.

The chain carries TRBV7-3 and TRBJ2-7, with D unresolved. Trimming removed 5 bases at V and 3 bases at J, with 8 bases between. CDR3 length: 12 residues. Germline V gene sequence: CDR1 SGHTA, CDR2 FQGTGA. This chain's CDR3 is CASSEDNYEQYF. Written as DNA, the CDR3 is TGTGCCAGCAGCGAAGATAACTACGAGCAGTACTTC.

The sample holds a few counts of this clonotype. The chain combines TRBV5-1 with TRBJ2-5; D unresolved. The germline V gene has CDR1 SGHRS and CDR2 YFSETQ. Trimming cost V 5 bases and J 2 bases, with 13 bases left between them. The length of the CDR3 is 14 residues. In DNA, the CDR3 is TGCGCCAGCAGTAGAGACTCATTACAAGAGACCCAGTACTTC. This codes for CASSRDSLQETQYF. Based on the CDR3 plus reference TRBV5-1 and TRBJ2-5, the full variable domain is KAGVTQTPRYLIKTRGQQVTLSCSPISGHRSVSWYQQTPGQGLQFLFEYFSETQRNKGNFPGRFSGRQFSNSRSEMNVSTLELGDSALYLCASSRDSLQETQYFGPGTRLLVL.

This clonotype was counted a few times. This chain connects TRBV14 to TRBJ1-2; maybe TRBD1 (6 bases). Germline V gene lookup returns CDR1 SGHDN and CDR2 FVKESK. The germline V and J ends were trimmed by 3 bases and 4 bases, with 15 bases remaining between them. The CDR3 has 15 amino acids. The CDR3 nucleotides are TGTGCCAGCAGCCATCTCCCAGGGGTGAGCTATGGCTACACCTTC. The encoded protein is CASSHLPGVSYGYTF.

The CDR3 loop reads CASSLDSGRASGNEQYF. In nucleotides, the CDR3 is TGTGCCAGCAGCTTAGATAGCGGGAGGGCCTCAGGCAATGAGCAGTACTTC. The V and J genes are TRBV7-9 and TRBJ2-7, with 11 bases identical to TRBD2. Germline-derived CDR1 and CDR2 are SEHNR and FQNEAQ (reference sequence). J lost 7 bases, V lost 1 base, and 12 bases had no gene match. The CDR3 runs 17 residues. The full variable domain, rest sourced from reference TRBV7-9 and TRBJ2-7, is DTGVSQNPRHKITKRGQNVTFRCDPISEHNRLYWYRQTLGQGPEFLTYFQNEAQLEKSRLLSDRFSAERPKGSFSTLEIQRTEQGDSAMYLCASSLDSGRASGNEQYFGPGTRLTVT.

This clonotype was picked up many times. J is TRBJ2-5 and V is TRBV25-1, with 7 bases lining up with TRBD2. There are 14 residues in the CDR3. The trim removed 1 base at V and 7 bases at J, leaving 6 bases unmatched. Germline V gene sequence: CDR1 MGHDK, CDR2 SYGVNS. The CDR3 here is CASSEFRASGTQYF. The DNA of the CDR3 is TGTGCCAGCAGTGAATTTCGCGCTAGCGGGACCCAGTACTTC.

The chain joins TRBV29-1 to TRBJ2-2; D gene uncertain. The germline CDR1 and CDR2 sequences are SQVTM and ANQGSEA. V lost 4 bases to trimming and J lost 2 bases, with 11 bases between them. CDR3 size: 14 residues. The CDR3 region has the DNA TGCAGCGTTGGAGGATTTTTCAACACCGGGGAGCTGTTTTTT. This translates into CSVGGFFNTGELFF.